These 27 T cell receptor beta chains were sequenced from one sample in a study of T cells in Graves' hyperthyroidism and ophthalmopathy. RNA transcripts served as the template for amplifying TCR beta CDR3 regions. The TCR CDR3 first-round RT-PCR relied on the HTBI primer set. TCRdb re-called the multiplex PCR reads with MiXCR, one entry per CDR3 protein. Seen here are some 510,000 distinct CDR3 sequences, 46% observed once, and the top ten hold just over 8%. The source material was peripheral blood or thyroid tissue (not recorded which). Source of these receptors: a woman younger than 35 with Graves' hyperthyroidism.

The chain uses TRBV2 and TRBJ2-5; TRBD1 matches at 9 bases. CDR1 is SNHLY, CDR2 FYNNEI, per germline. The junction had 8 bases not matched to a gene; V was cut back by 7 bases and J by 5 bases. This CDR3 spans 14 amino acids. The CDR3 protein is CASTGTGSGETQYF. The CDR3 DNA is TGTGCCAGCACCGGGACAGGGTCAGGGGAGACCCAGTACTTC.

This chain joins TRBV12-3 or TRBV12-4 and TRBJ1-4; perhaps TRBD1 as D (6 bases). The CDR3 contains 14 residues. The V and J ends lost 3 bases and 7 bases respectively, with 12 bases between them. The CDR3 region has the DNA TGTGCCAGCAGTTTCGTCACACAGGGTGAAAAACTGTTTTTT. Translating it yields CASSFVTQGEKLFF.

V is TRBV2 and J is TRBJ1-5; TRBD1 matches at 7 bases. CDR1 is SNHLY, CDR2 FYNNEI, per germline. The CDR3 has 12 amino acids. V trimming: 8 bases; J trimming: 7 bases; junction bases outside the gene matches: 5. DNA of the CDR3: TGTGCCAGCGACAGGGTATCACAGCCCCAGCATTTT. Residues: CASDRVSQPQHF. The full variable domain, with the rest looked up from reference TRBV2 and TRBJ1-5, is EPEVTQTPSHQVTQMGQEVILRCVPISNHLYFYWYRQILGQKVEFLVSFYNNEISEKSEIFDDQFSVERPDGSNFTLKIRSTKLEDSAMYFCASDRVSQPQHFGDGTRLSIL.

CDR3 in DNA: TGTGCCAGCAGCTCCCCAACGCTTCATCCGGGGGGCCATTCACCCCTCCACTTT. This encodes CASSSPTLHPGGHSPLHF. This chain links TRBV25-1 with TRBJ1-6, with a tentative D call TRBD1 (6 bases). The CDR3 consists of 18 residues. The V end lost 6 bases, the J end lost 8 bases, and 26 bases lay between the germline ends. The germline V gene encodes CDR1 MGHDK and CDR2 SYGVNS.

This clonotype was observed a handful of times. The rearrangement uses TRBV6-5 and TRBJ2-5; the match to TRBD2 covers 12 bases. Germline V gene lookup returns CDR1 MNHEY and CDR2 SVGAGI. Trimming at V came to 5 bases and at J to 5 bases, leaving 9 bases not matched to a gene. The CDR3 runs 16 residues. The CDR3 nucleotides are TGTGCCAGCAGTCCCCTGACTAGCGGGAGTGGGGAGACCCAGTACTTC. It encodes CASSPLTSGSGETQYF.

V and J are TRBV2 and TRBJ1-6; D is ambiguous. Germline values: CDR1 SNHLY, CDR2 FYNNEI. This CDR3 contains 9 residues. V was cut by 9 bases and J by 7 bases, with 1 base left in between. CDR3 sequence reads: CARNSPLHF. CDR3 bases: TGTGCCAGGAATTCACCCCTCCACTTT.

The CDR3 nucleotides read TGTGCCATCAGTGAGGAGGACAGCCAGAATAATTCACCCCTCCACTTT. As protein: CAISEEDSQNNSPLHF. The chain recombines TRBV10-3 with TRBJ1-6; possibly TRBD1 for D (6 bases). V was clipped by 2 bases and J by 5 bases, with 13 bases between them. CDR1 is ENHRY and CDR2 is SYGVKD in the germline V gene. The CDR3 totals 16 residues.

This clonotype was recorded many times. The rearrangement uses TRBV7-6 and TRBJ2-7; 7 bases are a match to TRBD2. This CDR3 contains 13 residues. V gave up 1 base and J gave up 5 bases; unmatched junction bases: 2. CDR1 is SGHVS and CDR2 is FNYEAQ in the germline V gene. The CDR3 protein is CASSLGTRDEQYF. The CDR3 region has the DNA TGTGCCAGCAGCTTAGGGACTAGGGACGAGCAGTACTTC.

The genes are TRBV24-1 and TRBJ2-3; D is tentatively TRBD1 or TRBD2 (5 bases each). The germline V gene encodes CDR1 KGHDR and CDR2 SFDVKD. The CDR3 covers 15 residues. Trimming removed 9 bases from V and 2 bases from J, with 17 bases in between. CDR3 DNA sequence: TGTGCCACCGCCTTGGGGCAGGGAGACACAGATACGCAGTATTTT. Its translation is CATALGQGDTDTQYF.

Comment on this clonotype: A single base separates this from a much larger clone, so it may be a read error. The CDR3 loop is CASRWTGAAYGYTF. For the CDR3, the DNA is TGTGCCAGCAGGTGGACAGGAGCGGCGTATGGCTACACCTTC. The chain is built from TRBV2 and TRBJ1-2, with 7 bases fitting TRBD1. Germline trimming cut 6 bases from V and 5 bases from J; bases unmatched to any gene: 9. The CDR3 has 14 residues. The germline V gene has CDR1 SNHLY and CDR2 FYNNEI.

The chain combines TRBV20-1 with TRBJ2-7; weak D call: TRBD2 (6 bases). CDR3 length equals 16 residues. CDR1 is DFQATT, CDR2 SNEGSKA, per germline (reference sequence). Trimming took off 2 bases at V and 0 bases at J, with 17 bases between the two ends. The CDR3 nucleotides are TGCAGTGCTAGACTCTGGGGCGGGACGGACTCCTACGAGCAGTACTTC. Its translation is CSARLWGGTDSYEQYF.

The rearrangement joins TRBV7-2 to TRBJ1-1; perhaps TRBD1 as D (5 bases). This CDR3 region has 15 residues. CDR1 is SGHTA and CDR2 is FQGNSA in the germline V gene. V was shortened by 5 bases and J by 5 bases, with 18 bases between the two germline ends. The CDR3 protein is CASSHPRTRWTEAFF. CDR3 DNA sequence: TGTGCCAGCAGCCACCCACGGACACGGTGGACTGAAGCTTTCTTT.

The chain is built from TRBV20-1 and TRBJ2-2; D is ambiguous. CDR1 is DFQATT, CDR2 SNEGSKA, per germline (reference sequence). Trimming removed 3 bases at V and 4 bases at J, with 6 bases between. CDR3 length equals 12 residues. This CDR3 reads CSASIVTGELFF. Here the CDR3 DNA reads TGCAGTGCTAGTATTGTCACCGGGGAGCTGTTTTTT.

J is TRBJ2-5 and V is TRBV6-6, with 10 bases identical to TRBD2. CDR3 size: 16 residues. In germline, CDR1 is MNHNY, CDR2 SVGAGI (reference sequence). V shed 6 bases, J shed 3 bases, and the junction held 10 bases outside the gene matches. The CDR3 nucleotides are TGTGCCAGCAGACACCGCGGACTAGCGGATAAAGAGACCCAGTACTTC. Its protein is CASRHRGLADKETQYF.

The chain is built from TRBV4-1 and TRBJ2-2, with D possibly being TRBD2 (6 bases). This CDR3 has 14 residues. In germline, CDR1 is MGHRA, CDR2 YSYEKL. Trimming pared 1 base from V and 6 bases from J, leaving 9 bases between. In DNA, the CDR3 is TGCGCCAGCAGCCAAGTCGGAGGGGCCGGGGAGCTGTTTTTT. Translated, it gives CASSQVGGAGELFF.

The chain recombines TRBV9 with TRBJ1-1, with TRBD1 identical over 9 bases. This CDR3 contains 15 residues. Per germline, CDR1 SGDLS and CDR2 YYNGEE. V gave up 7 bases and J gave up 0 bases; unmatched junction bases: 7. For the CDR3, the DNA is TGTGCCAGCTCACAGGGGACAGGGATGAACACTGAAGCTTTCTTT. Translating gives CASSQGTGMNTEAFF.

Regarding this clonotype: A much more abundant neighbour one base away suggests this may be a read error. V usage is TRBV7-2 and J usage is TRBJ1-3; D unresolved. CDR3 length equals 14 residues. V was pared by 2 bases and J by 2 bases, with 7 bases between. Germline CDR1 and CDR2: SGHTA and FQGNSA. CDR3 sequence reads: CASSLPKAGNTIYF. In DNA form, the CDR3 reads TGTGCCAGCAGCTTACCTAAGGCTGGAAACACCATATATTTT.

This clonotype was detected many times. V usage is TRBV2 and J usage is TRBJ1-2; D call uncertain. Germline lookup yields CDR1 SNHLY and CDR2 FYNNEI. The V and J ends lost 5 bases and 3 bases respectively, with 13 bases between them. The CDR3 spans 14 residues. CDR3 sequence: CASSLALGYYGYTF. The DNA of the CDR3 is TGTGCCAGCAGTTTAGCGCTGGGGTACTATGGCTACACCTTC.

This CDR3 is CSVVGQFYGYTF. The CDR3 DNA reads TGCAGCGTTGTGGGACAGTTCTATGGCTACACCTTC. The chain carries TRBV29-1 and TRBJ1-2, with TRBD1 identical over 7 bases. The CDR3 runs 12 residues. Germline V gives CDR1 SQVTM, CDR2 ANQGSEA. The V gene end was trimmed by 4 bases and the J gene end by 4 bases; junction bases not matched to a gene: 3.

Only a few counts were recorded for this clonotype. The chain joins TRBV2 to TRBJ2-6, with D unresolved. Trimming stripped 3 bases from V and 2 bases from J, with 5 bases between. This CDR3 is built from 14 residues. Germline loops: CDR1 SNHLY, CDR2 FYNNEI. The CDR3 nucleotides are TGTGCCAGCAGTGATAGCCCTGGGGCCAACGTCCTGACTTTC. Translation gives CASSDSPGANVLTF.

In this sample, this clonotype turned up many times. The chain couples TRBV7-2 to TRBJ1-1, with a possible D match to TRBD1 (6 bases). The CDR3 spans 15 residues. Trimming cost V 5 bases and J 2 bases, with 15 bases left between them. From germline, CDR1 is SGHTA and CDR2 FQGNSA. CDR3: CASSQAGRGNTEAFF. The CDR3 DNA is TGTGCCAGCAGCCAAGCGGGCAGGGGAAACACTGAAGCTTTCTTT.

The rearrangement joins TRBV6-1 to TRBJ2-5; a weak D match, TRBD2 (5 bases). This CDR3 has 13 amino acids. Trimming took 7 bases from V and 2 from J, leaving 11 bases between them. Germline V gives CDR1 MNHNS, CDR2 SASEGT. The CDR3 reads CASTTPGQETQYF. CDR3 nucleotide sequence: TGTGCCAGCACCACCCCGGGACAAGAGACCCAGTACTTC.

At least ten counts were recorded for this clonotype. The rearrangement uses TRBV15 and TRBJ1-5, with 12 bases that match TRBD1. The CDR3 is 16 residues long. CDR1 is LNHNV, CDR2 YYDKDF, per germline (reference sequence). V lost 0 bases, J lost 9 bases, and 6 bases stayed unmatched. In nucleotides, the CDR3 is TGTGCCACCAGCAGAGATTCGGGGACAGGGGGCTGGCCCCAGCATTTT. Translation: CATSRDSGTGGWPQHF.

This clonotype was found once. The genes are TRBV9 and TRBJ1-2; 11 positions agree with TRBD1. Looked up from germline, CDR1 is SGDLS and CDR2 is YYNGEE. Germline trimming cut 0 bases from V and 4 bases from J; bases unmatched to any gene: 5. The CDR3 has 16 residues. The CDR3 spells CASSVAWDRGAYGYTF. CDR3 in DNA: TGTGCCAGCAGCGTAGCTTGGGACAGGGGGGCCTATGGCTACACCTTC.

This clonotype was counted at least ten times. The J gene is TRBJ1-1, the V gene TRBV7-3; D unclear. The V end lost 4 bases, the J end lost 5 bases, and 11 bases lay between the germline ends. This CDR3 has 13 residues. Germline V gives CDR1 SGHTA, CDR2 FQGTGA. CDR3 residues: CASSSSGGTEAFF. The CDR3 DNA reads TGTGCCAGCAGCTCAAGCGGTGGGACTGAAGCTTTCTTT.

The V call is TRBV29-1, the J call TRBJ2-5; no clear D gene. Germline CDR1 SQVTM, CDR2 ANQGSEA. The V gene lost 8 bases and the J gene lost 3 bases, with 10 bases spanning the gap. The CDR3 has 11 residues. The CDR3 nucleotides read TGCAGCTTCCGGGCCGAAGAGACCCAGTACTTC. Residues: CSFRAEETQYF. Full variable domain (rest looked up from reference TRBV29-1 and TRBJ2-5): SAVISQKPSRDICQRGTSLTIQCQVDSQVTMMFWYRQQPGQSLTLIATANQGSEATYESGFVIDKFPISRPNLTFSTLTVSNMSPEDSSIYLCSFRAEETQYFGPGTRLLVL.

The chain joins TRBV29-1 to TRBJ1-2, with D uncertain. CDR3 length equals 13 residues. V was shortened by 6 bases and J by 4 bases, with 15 bases between the two germline ends. Germline V gene data show CDR1 as SQVTM and CDR2 as ANQGSEA. The CDR3 sequence: CSVGNSEAYGYTF. In DNA form, the CDR3 reads TGCAGCGTGGGCAATTCAGAGGCCTATGGCTACACCTTC.